This T cell receptor beta chain is from a study of blood T cell repertoires in COVID-19. As for the study in general: Sites across the United States, Italy and Spain contributed samples from acute and convalescent COVID-19. The analysed material was cDNA or gDNA that came from T cells, B-cell-depleted T cells, or PBMCs.

The V gene's germline CDR1 is LNHDA and CDR2 SQIVND (reference sequence). CDR3 length: 15 amino acids. The V end lost 3 bases, the J end lost 8 bases, and 16 bases lay between the germline ends. Per the authors' pipeline: Reference gene primers were amplified, and this amplification served to estimate nucleated cell counts. Some clones are missing from TCRdb's copy, which holds only in-frame ones; the method was immunoSEQ multiplex PCR. Clone size and the V and J calls come from that table; the DNA yielded D and trimming. This sample has roughly 150,000 clones, with about four fifths found just once.

V usage is TRBV19 and J usage is TRBJ2-2; D may be TRBD1 (6 bases). The clonotype comes from a man in his 60s with acute or convalescent COVID-19. Sequenced sample: peripheral blood. For the CDR3, the DNA is TGTGCCAGTAGTATTTCGGGGCAGGGGAGAGGGGAGCTGTTTTTT. It yields the protein CASSISGQGRGELFF.